Described below is a single T cell receptor (beta chain) sequence and its context. What it binds is unknown. The repertoire was sequenced with immunoSEQ multiplex PCR; TCRdb's copy has only in-frame clones and lacks some. The sample shows about 93,000 clones, around four fifths of them seen only once. The time point here: cycle 4 day 1 (C4D1), after less than 7 weeks of nivolumab. After autologous stem cell transplantation all patients relapsed, and prior brentuximab vedotin exposure differed between cohorts. Best overall response was complete response, partial response or progressive disease in these relapsed/refractory classical Hodgkin lymphoma patients. The sample originates from a study of PD-1 blockade in classical Hodgkin lymphoma. Study findings and constraints: Newly diagnosed patients had baseline TCR diversity that was reportedly lower than that of healthy donors. Patients excluded were those beginning nivolumab under 1 year after ASCT. Those achieving complete response showed baseline diversity like newly diagnosed patients.

The CDR3 is made up of 16 amino acids. Germline loops: CDR1 MNHEY, CDR2 SMNVEV (reference sequence). V lost 8 bases and J lost 6, with 20 bases in between. The specimen comprised peripheral blood mononuclear cells (PBMCs), sampled before the fourth cycle of nivolumab. This sequence joins TRBV27 and TRBJ2-6; tentatively, D is TRBD1 or TRBD2 (5 bases each). The sequence came from a human donor with classical Hodgkin lymphoma. The chain's CDR3 is CASGNWPGRAANVLTF. The CDR3 DNA sequence: TGTGCCAGCGGAAACTGGCCAGGGAGAGCGGCCAACGTCCTGACTTTC.